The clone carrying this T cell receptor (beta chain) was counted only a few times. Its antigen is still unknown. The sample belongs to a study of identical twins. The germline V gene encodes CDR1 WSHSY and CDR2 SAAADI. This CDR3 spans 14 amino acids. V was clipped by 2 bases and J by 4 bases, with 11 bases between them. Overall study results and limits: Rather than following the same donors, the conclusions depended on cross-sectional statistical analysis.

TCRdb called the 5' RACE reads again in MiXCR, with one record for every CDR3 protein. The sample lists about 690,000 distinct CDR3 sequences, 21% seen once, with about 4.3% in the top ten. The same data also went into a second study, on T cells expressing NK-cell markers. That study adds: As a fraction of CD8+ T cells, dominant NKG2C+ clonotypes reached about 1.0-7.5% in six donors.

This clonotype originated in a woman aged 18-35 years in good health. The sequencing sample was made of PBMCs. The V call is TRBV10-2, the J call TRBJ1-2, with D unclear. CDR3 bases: TGCGCCAGCAGTGAGAGTCGGCAGGCCTATGGCTACACCTTC. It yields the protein CASSESRQAYGYTF.